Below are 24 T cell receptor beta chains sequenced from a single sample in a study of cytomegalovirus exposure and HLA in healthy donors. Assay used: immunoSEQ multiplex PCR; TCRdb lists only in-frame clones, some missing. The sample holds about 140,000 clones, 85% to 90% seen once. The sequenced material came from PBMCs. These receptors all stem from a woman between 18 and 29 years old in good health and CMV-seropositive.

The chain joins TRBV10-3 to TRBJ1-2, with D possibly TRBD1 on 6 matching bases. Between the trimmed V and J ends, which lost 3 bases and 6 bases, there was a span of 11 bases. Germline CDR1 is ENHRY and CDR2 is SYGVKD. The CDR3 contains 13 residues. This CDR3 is CAISDDRTNGYTF. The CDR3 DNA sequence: TGTGCCATCAGTGACGACAGGACAAATGGCTACACCTTC.

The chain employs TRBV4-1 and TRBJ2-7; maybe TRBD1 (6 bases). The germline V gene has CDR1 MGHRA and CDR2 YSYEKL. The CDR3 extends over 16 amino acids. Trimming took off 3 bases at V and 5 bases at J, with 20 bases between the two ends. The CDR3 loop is CASSHRAPPGHHEQYF. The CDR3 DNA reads TGCGCCAGCAGCCATCGCGCCCCTCCGGGACACCACGAGCAGTACTTC.

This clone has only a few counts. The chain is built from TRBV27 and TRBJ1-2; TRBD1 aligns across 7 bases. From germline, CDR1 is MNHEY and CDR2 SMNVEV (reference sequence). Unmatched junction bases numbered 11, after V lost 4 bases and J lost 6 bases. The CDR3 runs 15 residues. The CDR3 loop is CASSSPGQASDGYTF. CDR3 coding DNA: TGTGCCAGCAGTTCTCCCGGACAGGCCTCTGATGGCTACACCTTC.

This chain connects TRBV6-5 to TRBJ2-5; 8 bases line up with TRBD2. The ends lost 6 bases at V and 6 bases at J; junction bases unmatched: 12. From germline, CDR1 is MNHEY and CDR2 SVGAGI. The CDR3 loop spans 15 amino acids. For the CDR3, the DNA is TGTGCCAGCAGCCCTTTAGCGGGGCTCGGAAAGACCCAGTACTTC. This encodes CASSPLAGLGKTQYF.

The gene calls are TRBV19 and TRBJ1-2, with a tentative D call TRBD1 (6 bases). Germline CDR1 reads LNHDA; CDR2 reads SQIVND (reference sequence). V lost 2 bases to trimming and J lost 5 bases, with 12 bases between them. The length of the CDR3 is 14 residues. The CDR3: CASSILRGTYGYTF. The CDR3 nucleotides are TGTGCCAGTAGTATACTAAGGGGGACATATGGCTACACCTTC.

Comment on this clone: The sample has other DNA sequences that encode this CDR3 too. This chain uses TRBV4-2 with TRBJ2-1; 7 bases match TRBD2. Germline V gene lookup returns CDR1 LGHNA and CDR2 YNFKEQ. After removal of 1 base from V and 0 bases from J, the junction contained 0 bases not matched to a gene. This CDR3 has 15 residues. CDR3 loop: CASSQGTSSYNEQFF. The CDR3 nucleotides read TGTGCCAGCAGCCAAGGGACTAGCTCCTACAATGAGCAGTTCTTC.

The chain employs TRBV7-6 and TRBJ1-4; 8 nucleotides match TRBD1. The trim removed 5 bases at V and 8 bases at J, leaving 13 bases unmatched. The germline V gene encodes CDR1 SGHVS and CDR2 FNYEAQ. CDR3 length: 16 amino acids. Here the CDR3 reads CASSLGTGSVIEKLFF. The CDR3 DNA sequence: TGTGCCAGCAGCCTAGGGACAGGATCAGTTATCGAAAAACTGTTTTTT.

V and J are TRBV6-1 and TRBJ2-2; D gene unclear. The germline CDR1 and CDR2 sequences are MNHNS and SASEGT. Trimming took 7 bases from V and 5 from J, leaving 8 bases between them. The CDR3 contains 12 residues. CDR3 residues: CASMGWTGELFF. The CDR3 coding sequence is TGTGCCAGCATGGGCTGGACCGGGGAGCTGTTTTTT.

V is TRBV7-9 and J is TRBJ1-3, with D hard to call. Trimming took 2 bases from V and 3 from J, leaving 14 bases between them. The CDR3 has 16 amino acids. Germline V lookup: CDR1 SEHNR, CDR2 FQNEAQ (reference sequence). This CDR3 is CASSLLSGSVGNTIYF. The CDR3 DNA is TGTGCCAGCAGCTTACTATCTGGCAGCGTTGGAAACACCATATATTTT.

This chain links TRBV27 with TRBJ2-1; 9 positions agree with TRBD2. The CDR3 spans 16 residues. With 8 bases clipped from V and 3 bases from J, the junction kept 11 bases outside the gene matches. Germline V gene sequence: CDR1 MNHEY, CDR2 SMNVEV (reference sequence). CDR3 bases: TGTGCCAGCGGGTGGCCCGGAGCGGGAGGCTACAATGAGCAGTTCTTC. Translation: CASGWPGAGGYNEQFF.

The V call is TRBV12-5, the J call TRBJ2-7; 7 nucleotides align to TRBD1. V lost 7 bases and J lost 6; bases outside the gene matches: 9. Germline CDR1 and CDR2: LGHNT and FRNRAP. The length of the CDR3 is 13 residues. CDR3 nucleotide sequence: TGTGCTAGTGCCCCGCCGGACAGGACCGAGCAGTACTTC. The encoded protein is CASAPPDRTEQYF. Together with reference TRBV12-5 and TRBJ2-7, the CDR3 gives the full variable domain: DARVTQTPRHKVTEMGQEVTMRCQPILGHNTVFWYRQTMMQGLELLAYFRNRAPLDDSGMPKDRFSAEMPDATLATLKIQPSEPRDSAVYFCASAPPDRTEQYFGPGTRLTVT.

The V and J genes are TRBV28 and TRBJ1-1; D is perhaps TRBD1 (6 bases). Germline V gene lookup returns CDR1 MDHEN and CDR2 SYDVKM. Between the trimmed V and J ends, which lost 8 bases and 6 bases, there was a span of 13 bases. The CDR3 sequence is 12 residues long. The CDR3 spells CASGQIFPEAFF. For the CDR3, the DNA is TGTGCCAGCGGACAGATTTTCCCTGAAGCTTTCTTT.

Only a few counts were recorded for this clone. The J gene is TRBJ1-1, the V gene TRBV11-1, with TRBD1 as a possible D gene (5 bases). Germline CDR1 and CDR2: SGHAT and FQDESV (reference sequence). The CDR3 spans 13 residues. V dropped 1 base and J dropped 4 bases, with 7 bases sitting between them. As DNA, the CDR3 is TGTGCCAGCAGCTTAGTGGGGGGCACTGAAGCTTTCTTT. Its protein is CASSLVGGTEAFF.

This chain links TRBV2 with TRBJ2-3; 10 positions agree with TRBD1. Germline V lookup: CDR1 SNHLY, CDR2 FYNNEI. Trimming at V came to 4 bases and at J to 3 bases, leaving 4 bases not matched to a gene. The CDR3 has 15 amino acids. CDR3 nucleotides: TGTGCCAGCAGTGGGACAGGGGGGAGAACAGATACGCAGTATTTT. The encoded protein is CASSGTGGRTDTQYF.

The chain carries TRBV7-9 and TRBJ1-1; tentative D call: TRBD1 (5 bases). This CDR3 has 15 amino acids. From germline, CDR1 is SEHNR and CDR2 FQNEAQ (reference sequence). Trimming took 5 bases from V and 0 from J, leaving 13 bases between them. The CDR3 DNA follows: TGTGCCAGCAGCCCGGGGGGAGTCATGAACACTGAAGCTTTCTTT. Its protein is CASSPGGVMNTEAFF.

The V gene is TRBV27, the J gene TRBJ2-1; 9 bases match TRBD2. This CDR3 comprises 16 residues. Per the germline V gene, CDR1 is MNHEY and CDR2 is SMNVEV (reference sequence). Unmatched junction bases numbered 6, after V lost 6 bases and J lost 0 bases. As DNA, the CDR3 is TGTGCCAGCAGCCGGGCGGGGGGGAGCTCCTACAATGAGCAGTTCTTC. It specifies CASSRAGGSSYNEQFF.

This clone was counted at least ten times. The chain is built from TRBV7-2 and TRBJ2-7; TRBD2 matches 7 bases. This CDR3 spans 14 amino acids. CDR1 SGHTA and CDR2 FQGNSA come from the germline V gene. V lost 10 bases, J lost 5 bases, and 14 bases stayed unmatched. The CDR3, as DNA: TGTGCCACCTCCTGGCGGGAGATGTTGCACGAGCAGTACTTC. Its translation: CATSWREMLHEQYF.

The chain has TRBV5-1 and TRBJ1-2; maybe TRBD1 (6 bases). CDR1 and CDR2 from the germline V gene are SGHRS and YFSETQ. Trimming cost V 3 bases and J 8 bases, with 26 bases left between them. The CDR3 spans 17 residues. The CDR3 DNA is TGCGCCAGCAGCTCAACTGAGACAGGACGTATGCCTGGGGGCTACACCTTC. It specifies CASSSTETGRMPGGYTF.

The CDR3 sequence: CASSYSMGSGYGYTF. In DNA form, the CDR3 reads TGTGCCAGCAGTTACTCGATGGGCAGTGGATATGGCTACACCTTC. This chain joins TRBV6-5 and TRBJ1-2; D unclear. Germline assignment: CDR1 MNHEY and CDR2 SVGAGI. This CDR3 region has 15 residues. Trimming left V 0 bases short and J 5 bases short, with 13 bases between.

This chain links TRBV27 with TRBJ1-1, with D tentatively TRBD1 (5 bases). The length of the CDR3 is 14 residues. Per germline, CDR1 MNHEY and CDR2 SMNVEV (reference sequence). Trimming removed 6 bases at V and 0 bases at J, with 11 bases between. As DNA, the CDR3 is TGTGCCAGCAGACTCGACAGCCTGAACACTGAAGCTTTCTTT. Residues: CASRLDSLNTEAFF.

The CDR3 sequence: CASSSGATDTQYF. DNA of the CDR3: TGTGCCAGCTCATCTGGGGCCACAGATACGCAGTATTTT. This sequence joins TRBV18 and TRBJ2-3; possible D gene TRBD1, 5 bases. Germline V gene data show CDR1 as KGHSH and CDR2 as LQKENI. The CDR3 extends over 13 amino acids. Deletions cut 5 bases from V and 2 bases from J, with 8 bases between.

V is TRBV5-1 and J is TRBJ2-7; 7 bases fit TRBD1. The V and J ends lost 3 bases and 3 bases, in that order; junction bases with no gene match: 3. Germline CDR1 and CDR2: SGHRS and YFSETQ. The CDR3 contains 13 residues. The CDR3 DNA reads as TGCGCCAGCAGCTGGGACAGATACTACGAGCAGTACTTC. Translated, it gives CASSWDRYYEQYF.

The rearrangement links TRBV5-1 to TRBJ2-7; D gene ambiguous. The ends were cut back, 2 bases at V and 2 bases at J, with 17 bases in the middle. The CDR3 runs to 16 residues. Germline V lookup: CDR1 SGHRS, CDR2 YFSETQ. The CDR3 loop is CASSLSLGRQPYEQYF. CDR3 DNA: TGCGCCAGCAGCTTATCCCTGGGCAGACAACCCTACGAGCAGTACTTC. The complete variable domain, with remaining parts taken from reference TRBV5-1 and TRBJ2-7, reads KAGVTQTPRYLIKTRGQQVTLSCSPISGHRSVSWYQQTPGQGLQFLFEYFSETQRNKGNFPGRFSGRQFSNSRSEMNVSTLELGDSALYLCASSLSLGRQPYEQYFGPGTRLTVT.

CDR3 sequence reads: CASSQVGGQGQLTGYEQYF. CDR3 sequence (DNA): TGTGCCAGCAGCCAAGTAGGGGGACAGGGGCAGTTGACGGGCTACGAGCAGTACTTC. The genes are TRBV4-2 and TRBJ2-7, with 10 bases fitting TRBD1. This CDR3 is 19 amino acids long. Germline V gene lookup returns CDR1 LGHNA and CDR2 YNFKEQ. With 1 base clipped from V and 3 bases from J, the junction kept 15 bases outside the gene matches.